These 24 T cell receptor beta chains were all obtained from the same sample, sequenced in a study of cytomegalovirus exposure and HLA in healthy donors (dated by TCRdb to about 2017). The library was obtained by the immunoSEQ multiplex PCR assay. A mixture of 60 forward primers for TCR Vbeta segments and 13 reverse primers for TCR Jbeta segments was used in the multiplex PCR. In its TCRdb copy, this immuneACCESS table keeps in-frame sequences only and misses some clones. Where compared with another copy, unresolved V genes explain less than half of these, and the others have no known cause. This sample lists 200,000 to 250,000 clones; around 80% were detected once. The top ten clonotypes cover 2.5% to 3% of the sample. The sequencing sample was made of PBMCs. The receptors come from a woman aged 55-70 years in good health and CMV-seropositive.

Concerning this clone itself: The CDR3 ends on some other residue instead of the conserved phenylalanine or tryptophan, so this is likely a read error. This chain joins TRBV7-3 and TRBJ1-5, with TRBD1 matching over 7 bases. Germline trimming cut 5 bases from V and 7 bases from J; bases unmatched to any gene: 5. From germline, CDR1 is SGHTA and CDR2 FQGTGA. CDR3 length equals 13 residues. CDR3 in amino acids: CASSGDRDQPQHL. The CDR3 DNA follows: TGTGCCAGCAGCGGAGACAGGGACCAGCCCCAGCATCTT.

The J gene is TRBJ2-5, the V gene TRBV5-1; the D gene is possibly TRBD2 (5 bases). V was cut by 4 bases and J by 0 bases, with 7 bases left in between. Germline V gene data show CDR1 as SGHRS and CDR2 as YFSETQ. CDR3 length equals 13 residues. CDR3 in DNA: TGCGCCAGCAGCCGGGATAACCAAGAGACCCAGTACTTC. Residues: CASSRDNQETQYF.

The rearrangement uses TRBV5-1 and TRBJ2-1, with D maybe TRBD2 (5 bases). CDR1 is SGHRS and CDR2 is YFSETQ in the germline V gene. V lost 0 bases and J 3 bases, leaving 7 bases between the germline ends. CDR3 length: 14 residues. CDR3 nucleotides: TGCGCCAGCAGCTTGGCGAGCGGCTACAATGAGCAGTTCTTC. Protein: CASSLASGYNEQFF.

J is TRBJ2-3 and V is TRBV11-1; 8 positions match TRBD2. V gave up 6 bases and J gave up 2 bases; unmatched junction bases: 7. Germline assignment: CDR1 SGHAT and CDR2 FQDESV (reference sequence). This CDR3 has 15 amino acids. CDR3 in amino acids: CASRSGGGNTDTQYF. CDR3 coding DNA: TGTGCCAGCAGGTCGGGCGGGGGGAACACAGATACGCAGTATTTT.

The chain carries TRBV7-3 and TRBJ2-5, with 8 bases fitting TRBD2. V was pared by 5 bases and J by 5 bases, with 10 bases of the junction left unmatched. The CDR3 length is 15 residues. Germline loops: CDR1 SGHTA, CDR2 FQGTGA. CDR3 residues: CASSRAGAPGETQYF. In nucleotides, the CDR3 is TGTGCCAGCAGCCGAGCGGGGGCCCCCGGGGAGACCCAGTACTTC.

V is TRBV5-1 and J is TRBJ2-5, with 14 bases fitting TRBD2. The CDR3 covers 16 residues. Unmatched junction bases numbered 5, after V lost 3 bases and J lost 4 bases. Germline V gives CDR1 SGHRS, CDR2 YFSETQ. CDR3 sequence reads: CASSYGLAGGGETQYF. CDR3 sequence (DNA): TGCGCCAGCAGCTACGGACTAGCGGGAGGAGGAGAGACCCAGTACTTC.

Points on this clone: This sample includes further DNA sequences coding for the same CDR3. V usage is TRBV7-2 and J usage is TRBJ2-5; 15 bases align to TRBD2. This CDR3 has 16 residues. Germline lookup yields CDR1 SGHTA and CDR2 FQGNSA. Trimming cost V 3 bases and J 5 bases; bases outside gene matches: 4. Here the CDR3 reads CASSLGLAGGGETQYF. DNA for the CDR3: TGTGCCAGCAGCTTGGGACTAGCGGGGGGTGGGGAGACCCAGTACTTC.

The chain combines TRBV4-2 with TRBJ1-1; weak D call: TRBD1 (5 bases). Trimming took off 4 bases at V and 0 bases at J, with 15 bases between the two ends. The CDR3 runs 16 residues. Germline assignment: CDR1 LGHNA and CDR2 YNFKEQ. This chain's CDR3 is CASSRPGDLMNTEAFF. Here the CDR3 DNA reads TGTGCCAGCAGCCGTCCGGGGGACCTCATGAACACTGAAGCTTTCTTT.

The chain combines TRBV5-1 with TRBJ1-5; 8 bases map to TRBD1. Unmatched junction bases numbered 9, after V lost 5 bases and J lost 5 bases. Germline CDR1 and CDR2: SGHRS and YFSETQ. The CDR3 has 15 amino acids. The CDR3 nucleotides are TGCGCCAGCAGGCTCGGACAGGGTGGGGATCAGCCCCAGCATTTT. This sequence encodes CASRLGQGGDQPQHF.

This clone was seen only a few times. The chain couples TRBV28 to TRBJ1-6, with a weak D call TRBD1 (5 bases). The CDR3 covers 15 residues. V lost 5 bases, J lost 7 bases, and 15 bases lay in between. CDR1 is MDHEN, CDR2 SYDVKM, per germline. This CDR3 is CASSPPAKGNSPLHF. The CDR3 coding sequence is TGTGCCAGCAGTCCCCCAGCCAAGGGGAATTCACCCCTCCACTTT.

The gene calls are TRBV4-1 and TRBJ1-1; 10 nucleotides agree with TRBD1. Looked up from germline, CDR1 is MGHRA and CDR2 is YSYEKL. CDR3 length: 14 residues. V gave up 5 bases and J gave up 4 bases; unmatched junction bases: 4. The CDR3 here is CASSDRGRGTEAFF. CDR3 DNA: TGCGCCAGCAGCGACAGGGGGCGCGGCACTGAAGCTTTCTTT.

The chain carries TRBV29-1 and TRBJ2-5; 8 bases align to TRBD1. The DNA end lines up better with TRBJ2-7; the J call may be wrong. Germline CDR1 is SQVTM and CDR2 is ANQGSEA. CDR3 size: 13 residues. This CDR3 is CSAGTGDTYEQYF. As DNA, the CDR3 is TGCAGCGCCGGGACAGGAGATACCTACGAGCAGTACTTC.

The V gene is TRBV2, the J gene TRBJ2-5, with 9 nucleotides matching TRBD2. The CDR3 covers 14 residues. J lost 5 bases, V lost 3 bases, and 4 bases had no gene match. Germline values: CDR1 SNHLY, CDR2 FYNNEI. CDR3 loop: CASSEREGRETQYF. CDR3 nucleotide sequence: TGTGCCAGCAGTGAGCGGGAGGGCCGGGAGACCCAGTACTTC.

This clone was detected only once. The CDR3 DNA follows: TGCGCCAGCAGCTCCGACGGGAGCTCTGGAAACACCATATATTTT. Translation: CASSSDGSSGNTIYF. The chain combines TRBV5-1 with TRBJ1-3, with D uncertain. Germline CDR1 reads SGHRS; CDR2 reads YFSETQ. The germline V and J ends were trimmed by 3 bases and 0 bases, with 10 bases remaining between them. The CDR3 extends over 15 amino acids.

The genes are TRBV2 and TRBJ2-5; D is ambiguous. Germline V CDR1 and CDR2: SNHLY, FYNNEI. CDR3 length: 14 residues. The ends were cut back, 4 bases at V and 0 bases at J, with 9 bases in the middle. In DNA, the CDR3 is TGTGCCAGCAGTGCCGAACAAAACCAAGAGACCCAGTACTTC. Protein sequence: CASSAEQNQETQYF.

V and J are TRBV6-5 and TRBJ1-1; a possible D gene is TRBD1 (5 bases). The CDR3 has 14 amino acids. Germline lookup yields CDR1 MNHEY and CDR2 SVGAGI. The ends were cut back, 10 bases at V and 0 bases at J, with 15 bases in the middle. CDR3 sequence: CATHGRAMNTEAFF. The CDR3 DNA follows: TGTGCCACCCACGGCAGGGCGATGAACACTGAAGCTTTCTTT.

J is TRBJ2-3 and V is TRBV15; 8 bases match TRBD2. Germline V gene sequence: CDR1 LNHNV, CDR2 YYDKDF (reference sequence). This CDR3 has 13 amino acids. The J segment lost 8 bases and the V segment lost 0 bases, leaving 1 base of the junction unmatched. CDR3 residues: CATSRDRGGTQYF. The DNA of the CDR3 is TGTGCCACCAGCAGAGATCGGGGGGGTACGCAGTATTTT.

The CDR3 loop reads CASRRDSNYGYTF. The CDR3, as DNA: TGTGCCAGCCGTCGGGACAGTAATTATGGCTACACCTTC. The chain recombines TRBV7-8 with TRBJ1-2; TRBD1 aligns across 7 bases. The CDR3 totals 13 residues. The V gene's germline CDR1 is SGHVS and CDR2 FQNEAQ. Unmatched junction bases numbered 8, after V lost 8 bases and J lost 5 bases.

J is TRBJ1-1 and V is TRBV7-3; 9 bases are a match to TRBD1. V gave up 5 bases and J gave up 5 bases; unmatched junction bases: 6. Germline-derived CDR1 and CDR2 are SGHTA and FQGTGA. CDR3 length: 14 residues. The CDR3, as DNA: TGTGCCAGCAGCGAGACAGGGGGAGGTACTGAAGCTTTCTTT. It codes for CASSETGGGTEAFF.

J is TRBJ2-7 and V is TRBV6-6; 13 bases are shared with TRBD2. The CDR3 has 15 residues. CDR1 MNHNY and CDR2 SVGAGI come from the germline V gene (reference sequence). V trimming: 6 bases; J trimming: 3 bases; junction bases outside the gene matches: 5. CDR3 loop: CASSQTSGGDYEQYF. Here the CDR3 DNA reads TGTGCCAGCAGCCAAACTAGCGGGGGGGACTACGAGCAGTACTTC.

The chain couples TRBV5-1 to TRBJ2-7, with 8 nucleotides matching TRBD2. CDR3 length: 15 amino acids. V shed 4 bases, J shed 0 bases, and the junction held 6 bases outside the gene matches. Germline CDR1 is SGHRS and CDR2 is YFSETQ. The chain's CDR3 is CASSQLAGPSYEQYF. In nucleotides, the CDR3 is TGCGCCAGCAGCCAGCTAGCGGGCCCCTCCTACGAGCAGTACTTC.

The CDR3 sequence: CASISWTGSGYTF. The DNA for the CDR3 is TGTGCCAGCATCTCCTGGACAGGGTCTGGCTACACCTTC. This chain joins TRBV6-5 and TRBJ1-2; 8 nucleotides match TRBD1. The germline CDR1 and CDR2 sequences are MNHEY and SVGAGI. The length of the CDR3 is 13 residues. V was pared by 7 bases and J by 7 bases, with 8 bases of the junction left unmatched.

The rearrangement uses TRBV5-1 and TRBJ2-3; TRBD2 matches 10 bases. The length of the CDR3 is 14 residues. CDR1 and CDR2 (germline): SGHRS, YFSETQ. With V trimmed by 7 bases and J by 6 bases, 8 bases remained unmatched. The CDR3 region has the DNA TGCGCCAGCCAAACGCTAGCGGGAGCCGATACGCAGTATTTT. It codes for CASQTLAGADTQYF. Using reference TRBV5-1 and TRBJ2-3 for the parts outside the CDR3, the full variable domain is KAGVTQTPRYLIKTRGQQVTLSCSPISGHRSVSWYQQTPGQGLQFLFEYFSETQRNKGNFPGRFSGRQFSNSRSEMNVSTLELGDSALYLCASQTLAGADTQYFGPGTRLTVL.

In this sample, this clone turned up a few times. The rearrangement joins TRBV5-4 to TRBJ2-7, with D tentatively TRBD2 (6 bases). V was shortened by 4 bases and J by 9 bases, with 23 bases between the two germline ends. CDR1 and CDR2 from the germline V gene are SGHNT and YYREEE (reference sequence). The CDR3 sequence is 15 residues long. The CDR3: CASSPGGRSGVWQYF. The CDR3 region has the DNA TGTGCCAGCAGCCCCGGGGGACGGAGCGGAGTGTGGCAGTACTTC.